This T cell receptor (beta chain) was profiled in a study of T-cell memory formation after mild COVID-19. Overall study: Largely, the TCR clusters proved donor specific.

This clonotype turned up a few times. Antigen: not known. TCRdb itself ran the 5' RACE reads through MiXCR, one entry per CDR3 protein. The table has roughly 100,000 distinct CDR3 sequences, 9.5% to 15% seen once. This CDR3 is 13 amino acids long. Trimming took 6 bases from V and 5 from J, leaving 10 bases between them. Study observations and caveats: For contracting clones, CD4+ ones sat mainly in CM and EM, CD8+ in EMRA. From day 15 to 85, contracting clones were balanced between CD4 and CD8, whereas later expanders leaned toward CD4+. Pre-infection memory held some responding clones, suggesting pre-existing cross-reactive T cells responded.

The sequence was collected from an adult woman who had mild COVID-19 (a few samples of this study predate the infection). Cell type and time point are not known. The chain uses TRBV12-3 or TRBV12-4 and TRBJ2-2, with a possible D match to TRBD2 (5 bases). The sample was PBMCs or a T cell subset sorted from them (not recorded which). CDR3 residues: CASSNEGTGELFF. CDR3 sequence (DNA): TGTGCCAGCAGCAACGAGGGAACCGGGGAGCTGTTTTTT.